The next 28 T cell receptor beta chains were all read from a single sample in a study of T-cell memory formation after mild COVID-19. TCRdb processed the 5' RACE reads anew with MiXCR; each CDR3 protein has one entry. In the table there are around 370,000 distinct CDR3 sequences, around a fifth of which are singletons. The specimen was PBMCs or a T cell subset sorted from them (not recorded which). These receptors all come from an adult woman who had mild COVID-19 (a few samples of this study predate the infection). Cell type and time point are not known.

The chain links TRBV5-1 to TRBJ2-1; maybe TRBD1 (6 bases). The length of the CDR3 is 13 residues. V was shortened by 8 bases and J by 4 bases, with 13 bases between the two germline ends. Per the germline V gene, CDR1 is SGHRS and CDR2 is YFSETQ. The CDR3 DNA sequence: TGCGCCAGTGCCAAGGACAGATACAATGAGCAGTTCTTC. This translates into CASAKDRYNEQFF.

This clonotype was picked up many times. The genes are TRBV7-2 and TRBJ2-3, with 8 nucleotides matching TRBD1. The CDR3 totals 16 residues. Germline V gene data show CDR1 as SGHTA and CDR2 as FQGNSA. The junction had 11 bases not matched to a gene; V was cut back by 5 bases and J by 4 bases. DNA of the CDR3: TGTGCCAGCAGCCGAAAAAACAGGGGGAGCGCAGATACGCAGTATTTT. Protein product: CASSRKNRGSADTQYF.

This clonotype has only a few counts. In DNA form, the CDR3 reads TGTGCCAGCAGAATCTTAAACGGGCCCACGCAGTATTTT. Translation gives CASRILNGPTQYF. V usage is TRBV27 and J usage is TRBJ2-3; D unresolved. The CDR3 is made up of 13 amino acids. V dropped 6 bases and J dropped 9 bases, with 16 bases sitting between them. Germline lookup yields CDR1 MNHEY and CDR2 SMNVEV (reference sequence).

The chain recombines TRBV20-1 with TRBJ2-3; D gene ambiguous. The germline V and J ends were trimmed by 4 bases and 4 bases, with 15 bases remaining between them. The germline CDR1 and CDR2 sequences are DFQATT and SNEGSKA (reference sequence). The CDR3 consists of 14 residues. The CDR3, as DNA: TGCAGTGCTACTAAGCCTGCAGGCTCAGATACGCAGTATTTT. Its translation: CSATKPAGSDTQYF.

This clonotype was picked up a small number of times. The chain is built from TRBV7-2 and TRBJ2-7; possible D gene TRBD2, 5 bases. Germline values: CDR1 SGHTA, CDR2 FQGNSA. The CDR3 runs 14 residues. V was cut by 1 base and J by 6 bases, with 13 bases left in between. The CDR3 sequence is CASSLVFLAAEQYF. CDR3 coding DNA: TGTGCCAGCAGCTTAGTCTTCCTAGCTGCCGAGCAGTACTTC.

The J gene is TRBJ2-5, the V gene TRBV4-1, with a possible D match to TRBD2 (5 bases). The CDR3 has 14 amino acids. Germline lookup yields CDR1 MGHRA and CDR2 YSYEKL. The ends were cut back, 4 bases at V and 4 bases at J, with 13 bases in the middle. CDR3 amino acids: CASSRTFAGETQYF. In DNA form, the CDR3 reads TGCGCCAGCAGCCGGACTTTTGCGGGAGAGACCCAGTACTTC.

The rearrangement uses TRBV27 and TRBJ1-1; 9 nucleotides agree with TRBD1. The CDR3 length is 16 residues. V dropped 5 bases and J dropped 5; count of bases not matched to a gene: 12. Looked up from germline, CDR1 is MNHEY and CDR2 is SMNVEV (reference sequence). CDR3 coding DNA: TGTGCCAGCAGTGCCTCGGGACAGGGAGGAGGGACTGAAGCTTTCTTT. This translates into CASSASGQGGGTEAFF.

This clonotype was counted a few times. This rearrangement joins TRBV20-1 to TRBJ1-1; D unclear. Germline V lookup: CDR1 DFQATT, CDR2 SNEGSKA (reference sequence). Trimming stripped 6 bases from V and 1 base from J, with 12 bases between. The CDR3 loop spans 13 amino acids. CDR3 sequence (DNA): TGCAGTGCCAGTAATTGGGGGAACACTGAAGCTTTCTTT. Its translation is CSASNWGNTEAFF.

This clonotype has at least ten counts. This sequence joins TRBV24-1 and TRBJ2-2; 9 positions agree with TRBD1. Trimming cost V 4 bases and J 6 bases; bases outside gene matches: 5. CDR3 length: 15 residues. In germline, CDR1 is KGHDR, CDR2 SFDVKD. The CDR3 is CATSERDREAGELFF. For the CDR3, the DNA is TGTGCCACCAGTGAAAGGGACAGGGAGGCCGGGGAGCTGTTTTTT.

V gene TRBV12-5 combines with J gene TRBJ2-3; possible D gene TRBD2, 6 bases. The V end lost 5 bases, the J end lost 3 bases, and 9 bases lay between the germline ends. CDR1 and CDR2 from the germline V gene are LGHNT and FRNRAP. The CDR3 loop spans 13 amino acids. CDR3 amino acids: CASGGRPTDTQYF. DNA for the CDR3: TGTGCTAGTGGTGGGAGGCCGACAGATACGCAGTATTTT.

This clonotype has only a few counts. The rearrangement links TRBV6-5 to TRBJ2-1; a weak D match, TRBD1 (5 bases). V was clipped by 0 bases and J by 7 bases, with 16 bases between them. Germline V gives CDR1 MNHEY, CDR2 SVGAGI. CDR3 length: 16 amino acids. For the CDR3, the DNA is TGTGCCAGCAGTTACTCGATTATAGGGGATATGAATGAGCAGTTCTTC. Encoded protein: CASSYSIIGDMNEQFF.

This clonotype was seen more than once but under ten times. The rearrangement links TRBV25-1 to TRBJ2-7; a possible D gene is TRBD2 (6 bases). The germline CDR1 and CDR2 sequences are MGHDK and SYGVNS. This CDR3 has 14 amino acids. Trimming pared 6 bases from V and 3 bases from J, leaving 15 bases between. The CDR3: CASRKGLGGYEQYF. The CDR3, as DNA: TGTGCCAGCAGAAAAGGACTGGGAGGCTACGAGCAGTACTTC.

V gene TRBV7-9 combines with J gene TRBJ2-7; no definite D call. V gave up 5 bases and J gave up 3 bases, with 11 bases separating them. CDR3 length: 13 amino acids. CDR1 and CDR2 (germline): SEHNR, FQNEAQ (reference sequence). The CDR3 bases are TGTGCCAGCAGCCCGCAACCGAACTACGAGCAGTACTTC. Its protein product is CASSPQPNYEQYF.

The rearrangement joins TRBV30 to TRBJ2-7, with TRBD1 as a possible D gene (6 bases). The germline V and J ends were trimmed by 3 bases and 1 base, with 10 bases remaining between them. This CDR3 contains 13 residues. The germline CDR1 and CDR2 sequences are GTSNPN and SVGIG (reference sequence). The CDR3 is CAWRRGSSYEQYF. The DNA of the CDR3 is TGTGCCTGGAGAAGGGGGTCTTCCTACGAGCAGTACTTC.

The sample holds a few counts of this clonotype. This rearrangement joins TRBV7-7 to TRBJ2-5, with 11 bases lining up with TRBD1. The CDR3 extends over 15 amino acids. J lost 5 bases, V lost 3 bases, and 5 bases had no gene match. Germline values: CDR1 SSHAT, CDR2 FNYEAQ (reference sequence). The DNA for the CDR3 is TGTGCCAGCAGCTTTGGGACAGGGGGGTTGGAGACCCAGTACTTC. Its protein product is CASSFGTGGLETQYF.

The chain carries TRBV7-9 and TRBJ2-7; D is ambiguous. The length of the CDR3 is 16 residues. CDR1 is SEHNR and CDR2 is FQNEAQ in the germline V gene (reference sequence). The V end lost 4 bases, the J end lost 2 bases, and 18 bases lay between the germline ends. The CDR3 DNA sequence: TGTGCCAGCAGCTCCCCGCGACACAGTAAAACCTACGAGCAGTACTTC. Translation gives CASSSPRHSKTYEQYF.

The chain recombines TRBV20-1 with TRBJ1-1; the match to TRBD1 covers 8 bases. This CDR3 has 15 residues. The germline gives CDR1 DFQATT, CDR2 SNEGSKA (reference sequence). V lost 0 bases, J lost 0 bases, and 3 bases stayed unmatched. The CDR3 nucleotides are TGCAGTGCTAGAGATGACAGGGGCATGAACACTGAAGCTTTCTTT. Its protein is CSARDDRGMNTEAFF.

This clonotype came up a few times. The chain is built from TRBV10-3 and TRBJ2-7; TRBD2 matches 10 bases. The CDR3 has 16 residues. Germline V CDR1 and CDR2: ENHRY, SYGVKD. The junction had 9 bases not matched to a gene; V was cut back by 3 bases and J by 4 bases. CDR3 sequence reads: CAISDPLAGELYEQYF. CDR3 sequence (DNA): TGTGCCATCAGTGACCCTCTAGCGGGAGAGCTGTACGAGCAGTACTTC.

This clonotype showed up just a few times. V gene TRBV12-3 or TRBV12-4 combines with J gene TRBJ2-3, with TRBD2 as a possible D gene (6 bases). The V gene lost 3 bases and the J gene lost 0 bases, with 16 bases spanning the gap. The CDR3 spans 17 residues. The CDR3 loop is CASSFFPTRSSTDTQYF. The CDR3 DNA sequence: TGTGCCAGCAGTTTTTTCCCGACTAGGTCTAGCACAGATACGCAGTATTTT.

This clonotype showed up many times. This chain links TRBV5-1 with TRBJ2-3; 9 positions match TRBD1. V dropped 2 bases and J dropped 4; count of bases not matched to a gene: 5. The CDR3 has 15 amino acids. Germline CDR1 reads SGHRS; CDR2 reads YFSETQ. The CDR3 region is CASSFPGQGADTQYF. CDR3 DNA sequence: TGCGCCAGCAGCTTTCCGGGACAGGGCGCAGATACGCAGTATTTT.

V gene TRBV2 combines with J gene TRBJ1-1, with no clear D. CDR3 length: 14 amino acids. V gave up 6 bases and J gave up 0 bases, with 11 bases separating them. Looked up from germline, CDR1 is SNHLY and CDR2 is FYNNEI. The chain's CDR3 is CASRGVGMNTEAFF. CDR3 DNA: TGTGCCAGCAGGGGAGTAGGGATGAACACTGAAGCTTTCTTT.

The rearrangement links TRBV19 to TRBJ1-1, with D perhaps TRBD1 (6 bases). The length of the CDR3 is 15 residues. Germline V lookup: CDR1 LNHDA, CDR2 SQIVND (reference sequence). V gave up 7 bases and J gave up 1 base, with 16 bases separating them. The CDR3 region is CASTPDRVRNTEAFF. DNA of the CDR3: TGTGCCAGTACCCCGGACAGAGTTAGGAACACTGAAGCTTTCTTT.

This clonotype was counted between two and nine times. This rearrangement joins TRBV7-8 to TRBJ2-1; 9 bases align to TRBD2. Losses at the gene ends were 5 bases for V and 1 base for J; bases not matched to a gene: 6. Germline values: CDR1 SGHVS, CDR2 FQNEAQ. CDR3 size: 16 residues. In DNA, the CDR3 is TGTGCCAGCAGCGTTCCGGGACTAGCATCCTACAATGAGCAGTTCTTC. This encodes CASSVPGLASYNEQFF.

This clonotype has just a few counts. The chain couples TRBV20-1 to TRBJ1-2, with 10 nucleotides matching TRBD1. CDR1 is DFQATT and CDR2 is SNEGSKA in the germline V gene (reference sequence). This CDR3 has 15 amino acids. The ends lost 3 bases at V and 7 bases at J; junction bases unmatched: 11. This chain's CDR3 is CSASAPGQGPSGYTF. CDR3 DNA sequence: TGCAGTGCTAGTGCCCCGGGACAGGGGCCCTCTGGCTACACCTTC.

This chain joins TRBV5-1 and TRBJ2-7; 8 bases align to TRBD1. The ends lost 3 bases at V and 7 bases at J; junction bases unmatched: 9. This CDR3 contains 14 residues. CDR1 and CDR2 from the germline V gene are SGHRS and YFSETQ. CDR3 sequence (DNA): TGCGCCAGCAGCTCAAGACAGGGGCTGGGTGAGCAGTACTTC. This codes for CASSSRQGLGEQYF.

The chain combines TRBV6-2 or TRBV6-3 with TRBJ2-1; 9 positions agree with TRBD2. Germline V gives CDR1 MNHEY, CDR2 SVGEGT. This CDR3 region has 15 residues. The J segment lost 5 bases and the V segment lost 3 bases, leaving 5 bases of the junction unmatched. In DNA form, the CDR3 reads TGTGCCAGCAGTTATACAAGCGGGGGGAACAATGAGCAGTTCTTC. Translating gives CASSYTSGGNNEQFF.

The chain employs TRBV24-1 and TRBJ2-1, with 13 nucleotides matching TRBD2. The junction had 10 bases not matched to a gene; V was cut back by 4 bases and J by 8 bases. The V gene's germline CDR1 is KGHDR and CDR2 SFDVKD. CDR3 size: 17 residues. The CDR3 sequence: CATSDPRTSGRLDEQFF. DNA for the CDR3: TGTGCCACCAGTGACCCTAGGACTAGCGGGAGATTGGATGAGCAGTTCTTC.

The chain employs TRBV7-8 and TRBJ1-2; a weak D match, TRBD1 (5 bases). Germline CDR1 and CDR2: SGHVS and FQNEAQ. There are 15 residues in the CDR3. V lost 5 bases and J 8 bases, leaving 21 bases between the germline ends. CDR3 coding DNA: TGTGCCAGCAGCCGAACAGACAGTACGGGAATGGGCTACACCTTC. This translates into CASSRTDSTGMGYTF.